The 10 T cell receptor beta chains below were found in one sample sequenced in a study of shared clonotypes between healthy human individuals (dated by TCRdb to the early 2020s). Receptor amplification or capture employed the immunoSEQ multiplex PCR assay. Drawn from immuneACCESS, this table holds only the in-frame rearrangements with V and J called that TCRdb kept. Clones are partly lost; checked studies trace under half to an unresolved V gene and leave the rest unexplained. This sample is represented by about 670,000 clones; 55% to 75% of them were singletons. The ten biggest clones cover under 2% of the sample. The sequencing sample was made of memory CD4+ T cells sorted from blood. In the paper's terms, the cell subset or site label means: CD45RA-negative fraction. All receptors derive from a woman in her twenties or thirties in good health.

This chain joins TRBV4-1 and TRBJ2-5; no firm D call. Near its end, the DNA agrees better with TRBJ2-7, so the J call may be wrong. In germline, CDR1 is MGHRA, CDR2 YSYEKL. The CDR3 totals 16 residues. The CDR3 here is CASSDHIRKISYEQYF. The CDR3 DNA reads TGCGCCAGCAGCGATCACATAAGGAAGATCTCCTACGAGCAGTACTTC.

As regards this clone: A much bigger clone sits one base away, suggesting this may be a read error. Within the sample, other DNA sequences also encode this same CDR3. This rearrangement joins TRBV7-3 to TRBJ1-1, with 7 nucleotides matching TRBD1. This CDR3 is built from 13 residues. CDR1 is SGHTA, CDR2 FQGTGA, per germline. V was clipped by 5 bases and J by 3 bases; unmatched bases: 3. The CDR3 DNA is TGTGCCAGCAGCCCCCAGGGGGACACTGAAGCTTTCTTT. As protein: CASSPQGDTEAFF.

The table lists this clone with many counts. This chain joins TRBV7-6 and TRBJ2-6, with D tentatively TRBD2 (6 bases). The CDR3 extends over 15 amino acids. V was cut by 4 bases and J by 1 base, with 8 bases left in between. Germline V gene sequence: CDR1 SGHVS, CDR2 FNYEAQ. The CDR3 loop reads CASSSGGSGANVLTF. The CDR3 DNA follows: TGTGCCAGCAGCTCCGGGGGATCTGGGGCCAACGTCCTGACTTTC.

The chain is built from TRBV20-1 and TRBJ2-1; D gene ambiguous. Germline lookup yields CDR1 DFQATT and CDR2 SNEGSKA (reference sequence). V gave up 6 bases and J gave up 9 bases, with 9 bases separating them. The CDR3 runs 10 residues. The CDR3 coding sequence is TGCAGTGCGGTCGGACGTGAGCAGTTCTTC. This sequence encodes CSAVGREQFF.

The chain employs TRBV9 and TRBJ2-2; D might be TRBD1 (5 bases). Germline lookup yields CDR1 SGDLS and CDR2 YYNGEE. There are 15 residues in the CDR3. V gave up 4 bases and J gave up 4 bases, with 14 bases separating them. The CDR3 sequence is CASSPRSDSTGELFF. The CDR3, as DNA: TGTGCCAGCAGCCCCAGATCCGACAGCACCGGGGAGCTGTTTTTT.

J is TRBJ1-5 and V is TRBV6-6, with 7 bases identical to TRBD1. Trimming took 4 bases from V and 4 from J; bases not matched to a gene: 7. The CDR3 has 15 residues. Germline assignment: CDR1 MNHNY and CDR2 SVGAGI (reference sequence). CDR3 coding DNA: TGTGCCAGCAGTTTTCAGGGGGAGGTAAATCAGCCCCAGCATTTT. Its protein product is CASSFQGEVNQPQHF.

The CDR3 DNA sequence: TGTGCCAGCAGCTTAGTTGGTGGTAGCTTCCGTAAATGGGAGACCCAGTACTTC. This codes for CASSLVGGSFRKWETQYF. The genes are TRBV7-8 and TRBJ2-5; D call uncertain. The CDR3 spans 18 residues. Germline V CDR1 and CDR2: SGHVS, FQNEAQ. V dropped 1 base and J dropped 5 bases, with 23 bases sitting between them. Supplemented by reference TRBV7-8 and TRBJ2-5, the full variable domain reads GAGVSQSPRYKVAKRGQDVALRCDPISGHVSLFWYQQALGQGPEFLTYFQNEAQLDKSGLPSDRFFAERPEGSVSTLKIQRTQQEDSAVYLCASSLVGGSFRKWETQYFGPGTRLLVL.

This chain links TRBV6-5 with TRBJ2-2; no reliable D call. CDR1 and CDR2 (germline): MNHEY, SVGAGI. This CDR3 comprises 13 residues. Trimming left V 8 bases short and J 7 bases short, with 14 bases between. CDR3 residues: CASSITPGGELFF. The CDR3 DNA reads TGTGCCAGCTCCATCACCCCAGGCGGGGAGCTGTTTTTT.

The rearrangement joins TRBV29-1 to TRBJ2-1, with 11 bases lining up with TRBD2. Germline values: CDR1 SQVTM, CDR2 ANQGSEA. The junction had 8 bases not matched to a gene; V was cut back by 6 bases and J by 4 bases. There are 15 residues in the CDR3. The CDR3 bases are TGCAGCGTGGCCGGGACTAGCGGATCATACAATGAGCAGTTCTTC. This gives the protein CSVAGTSGSYNEQFF.

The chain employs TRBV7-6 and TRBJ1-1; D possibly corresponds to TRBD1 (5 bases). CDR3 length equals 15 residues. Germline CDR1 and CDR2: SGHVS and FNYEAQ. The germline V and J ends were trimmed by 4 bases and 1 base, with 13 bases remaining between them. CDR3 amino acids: CASSYIDRPNTEAFF. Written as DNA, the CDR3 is TGTGCCAGCAGCTACATAGACAGACCGAACACTGAAGCTTTCTTT.